Listed below are T cell receptor beta chains from one sample, sequenced in a study of blood T cell repertoires in COVID-19. Using immunoSEQ multiplex PCR, the repertoire was profiled, and TCRdb retains in-frame clones only, with some absent. The table has fewer than 300,000 clones, about four fifths seen once. Sequencing was carried out using peripheral blood. These receptors originate from a young woman with acute or convalescent COVID-19. CDR3s include the opening cysteine and the closing phenylalanine or tryptophan.

CDR3aa,v_gene
CASSALLENEQFF,TRBV5-1
CASSYSGPGEPQHF,TRBV6-5
CAWSPIGGTDTQYF,TRBV30
CASSPQEAGEEVEAFF,TRBV19
CASSLARDGNIQYF,TRBV5-4
CASSLIGSSGNTIYF,TRBV5-6
CASSKPSGRYVGELFF,TRBV13
CASGWESYEQYF,TRBV14
CASSWGDSQTDTQYF,TRBV6-5
CASSPTLAGGTREQFF,TRBV14
CASSLHSLYEQYF,TRBV28
CASSNTPGLSANYGYTF,TRBV2
CASSRPGGPSNEKLFF,TRBV18
CAWRNRGANSPLHF,TRBV30
CASSLYGTGGEQYF,TRBV27
CASSRRGGLQPQHF,TRBV19
CASSRKGPGVGTAQETQYF,TRBV6-6
CASTGGDAGNEQFF,TRBV21-1
CASSFGYTEAFF,TRBV7-9
CASSESGTGGIDTQYF,TRBV10-1
CATSDLHDRVGDTQYF,TRBV24-1
CASSSPSRLAGLNEQFF,TRBV11-2
CSVGGQDGYTF,TRBV29-1
CATSDTTGGWEGYTF,TRBV24-1
CASSQDLAYQETQYF,TRBV4-3
CASSIQGADGYTF,TRBV12-3/TRBV12-4
CASSSGDRGHGYTF,TRBV7-2
CASSFGPRQSTNEKLFF,TRBV7-8
CASSLLSGREYEQYF,TRBV5-1
CASGRGTDYDNQPQHF,TRBV19
CSVVPTTSYEQYF,TRBV29-1
CASSLTGSSGQYF,TRBV7-3
CATSDPTGHEQFF,TRBV24-1
CASSIPLDRDTEAFF,TRBV19
CASSQKTSGASYEQYF,TRBV3-1/TRBV3-2
CASSPSRVDEKLFF,TRBV18